This TCR beta chain was captured in a study of blood T cell repertoires in COVID-19. V was pared by 6 bases and J by 0 bases, with 6 bases between. This CDR3 region has 14 residues. Germline V CDR1 and CDR2: SEHNR, FQNEAQ (reference sequence). The protocol was immunoSEQ multiplex PCR, while the TCRdb copy is restricted to in-frame clones and leaves out a portion. This sample has 100,000 or so clones, with 81% found just once. The sequenced sample was peripheral blood. The TCR sequence derives from a man older than 75 with acute or convalescent COVID-19. The chain is built from TRBV7-9 and TRBJ2-6, with no clear D. The CDR3 nucleotides read TGTGCCAGCAGTTCAGTCTCTGGGGCCAACGTCCTGACTTTC. This translates into CASSSVSGANVLTF.